This is a list of T cell receptor beta chains from one sample in a study of blood T cell repertoires in COVID-19. Profiled with immunoSEQ multiplex PCR; TCRdb holds only in-frame clones, not every one. The sample yields 81,000 or so clones, over 80% seen once. Sequenced input: peripheral blood. The receptors here all came from a woman between 65 and 79 years old with active or convalescent COVID-19. Each CDR3 is given with its conserved first and last residue. The D gene is left open where the match is weak. Rows give clone size only sometimes, using once, few, many, or a class for an expanded clone.

CDR3aa	CDR3nt	j_gene	d_gene	abundance	v_gene
CASSWGGGTEAFF	TGTGCCAGCAGTTGGGGAGGGGGCACTGAAGCTTTCTTT	TRBJ1-1	-	-	TRBV6-2/TRBV6-3
CASSTYSSPLHF	TGTGCCAGCAGTACCTACAGTTCACCCCTCCACTTT	TRBJ1-6	-	-	TRBV6-5
CASSVVGQGYNEQFF	TGTGCCAGCAGCGTAGTTGGACAGGGGTACAATGAGCAGTTCTTC	TRBJ2-1	TRBD1	once	TRBV9
CASSLAGGVGEQYF	TGTGCCAGCAGCTTAGCTGGGGGGGTCGGCGAGCAGTACTTC	TRBJ2-7	TRBD2	-	TRBV7-9
CASSHRLGSFNEKLFF	TGTGCCAGCAGCCATCGACTCGGCAGTTTTAATGAAAAACTGTTTTTT	TRBJ1-4	-	-	TRBV4-2
CASSSGTGTAYEKLFF	TGTGCCAGCAGCTCAGGGACAGGAACGGCATATGAAAAACTGTTTTTT	TRBJ1-4	TRBD1	once	TRBV5-6
CASRPDYLEGGYTF	TGTGCCAGCAGACCGGACTATCTGGAGGGTGGCTACACCTTC	TRBJ1-2	-	-	TRBV3-1/TRBV3-2
CASSFAGGLWSGYTF	TGTGCCAGCAGCTTTGCAGGGGGCCTATGGTCTGGCTACACCTTC	TRBJ1-2	TRBD1	-	TRBV5-4
CASRTDRDQPQHF	TGCGCCAGCCGTACGGACAGAGATCAGCCCCAGCATTTT	TRBJ1-5	-	few	TRBV5-1
CASSPQGALRLPEQYF	TGCGCCAGCAGCCCCCAGGGGGCCCTTAGGCTTCCCGAGCAGTACTTC	TRBJ2-7	TRBD1	-	TRBV5-1
CATTAGNTEAFF	TGTGCCACCACGGCAGGGAACACTGAAGCTTTCTTT	TRBJ1-1	-	-	TRBV6-5
CASSVIQGPLGYTF	TGTGCCAGCAGCGTAATACAGGGCCCCTTAGGCTACACCTTC	TRBJ1-2	-	-	TRBV9
CATKLRAGRRISNQPQHF	TGTGCCACCAAACTTCGTGCAGGGAGGAGGATTAGCAATCAGCCCCAGCATTTT	TRBJ1-5	-	-	TRBV24-1
CASSTRQGKYSNQPQHF	TGTGCCAGCAGCACCCGACAGGGGAAATATAGCAATCAGCCCCAGCATTTT	TRBJ1-5	TRBD1	-	TRBV5-6
CASSPSQTNTEAFF	TGTGCCAGCTCACCATCGCAGACAAACACTGAAGCTTTCTTT	TRBJ1-1	-	-	TRBV18
CASSPARGMLFSYGYTF	TGTGCCAGCTCACCGGCCCGGGGGATGCTGTTCTCCTATGGCTACACCTTC	TRBJ1-2	-	-	TRBV18
CASSTGSGNTIYF	TGTGCCAGTAGCACAGGCTCTGGAAACACCATATATTTT	TRBJ1-3	-	-	TRBV19
CASVGQLNTGELFF	TGTGCCAGTGTGGGACAACTAAACACCGGGGAGCTGTTTTTT	TRBJ2-2	-	-	TRBV19
CASSLVGFGYTF	TGTGCCAGCAGCTTGGTGGGCTTTGGCTACACCTTC	TRBJ1-2	-	once	TRBV7-9
CASSQDLLGGRELFF	TGCGCCAGCAGCCAAGATCTCCTAGGGGGACGGGAGCTGTTTTTT	TRBJ2-2	-	-	TRBV4-3
CSVIIRGDRDGANVLTF	TGCAGCGTTATAATCAGGGGGGATCGGGACGGGGCCAACGTCCTGACTTTC	TRBJ2-6	-	-	TRBV29-1
CASRGGGGTEAFF	TGTGCCAGCAGGGGGGGAGGGGGAACTGAAGCTTTCTTT	TRBJ1-1	-	-	TRBV28
CASSPRGSPAEQFF	TGTGCCAGCAGCCCCCGGGGTAGCCCAGCGGAGCAGTTCTTC	TRBJ2-1	-	few	TRBV3-1/TRBV3-2
CASSLNAGAGNTIYF	TGTGCCAGCAGTTTAAATGCAGGGGCCGGAAACACCATATATTTT	TRBJ1-3	-	-	TRBV28
CASRLAGGPDTQYF	TGTGCCAGCAGGCTAGCGGGGGGGCCAGATACGCAGTATTTT	TRBJ2-3	TRBD2	-	TRBV7-2
CASSPGTFRLSSNQPQHF	TGTGCCAGCAGCCCCGGGACTTTTAGGCTATCTAGCAATCAGCCCCAGCATTTT	TRBJ1-5	-	-	TRBV12-1
CASSFGQGVVQETQYF	TGTGCCAGCAGCTTTGGGCAGGGGGTCGTCCAAGAGACCCAGTACTTC	TRBJ2-5	TRBD1	-	TRBV11-2
CASRTPTANYGYTF	TGTGCCAGCAGAACCCCGACAGCAAACTATGGCTACACCTTC	TRBJ1-2	-	-	TRBV28
CASSQSLGGGNSPLHF	TGTGCCAGCAGCCAGTCCCTAGGCGGGGGTAATTCACCCCTCCACTTT	TRBJ1-6	-	-	TRBV3-1/TRBV3-2
CASSEQGTQTQYF	TGTGCCAGCAGTGAACAGGGTACACAGACCCAGTACTTC	TRBJ2-5	-	-	TRBV2
CASRELQGQFYGYTF	TGTGCCAGCAGGGAGTTACAGGGCCAGTTCTATGGCTACACCTTC	TRBJ1-2	-	few	TRBV2
CASSLVDSQYEQYF	TGTGCCAGCAGCTTAGTGGACAGTCAATACGAGCAGTACTTC	TRBJ2-7	-	-	TRBV7-2
CASSKDSRPGGTF	TGTGCCAGCAGCAAAGATTCCCGACCTGGGGGGACCTTC	TRBJ1-2	-	-	TRBV21-1
CASSLRGGVPNEQFF	TGTGCCAGCAGCTTACGCGGGGGGGTTCCCAATGAGCAGTTCTTC	TRBJ2-1	TRBD2	-	TRBV7-2
CASSSLQNEQYF	TGTGCCAGCAGCAGTTTACAGAACGAGCAGTACTTC	TRBJ2-7	-	-	TRBV28
CASSPGQGHNYGYTF	TGTGCCAGCTCACCTGGACAGGGACATAACTATGGCTACACCTTC	TRBJ1-2	TRBD1	-	TRBV18
CASSLPNPDSLLHF	TGCGCCAGCAGCTTGCCAAACCCGGACAGCCTTCTCCACTTT	TRBJ1-6	-	-	TRBV5-1
CASSLGTGGVKLFF	TGTGCCAGCAGCTTAGGGACAGGGGGGGTAAAACTGTTTTTT	TRBJ1-4	TRBD1	-	TRBV7-2
CASSPQSSGNTIYF	TGTGCCAGTAGTCCACAGAGCTCTGGAAACACCATATATTTT	TRBJ1-3	-	-	TRBV19
CASSALAGGPTDTQYF	TGTGCCAGCAGCGCGTTAGCGGGGGGGCCCACAGATACGCAGTATTTT	TRBJ2-3	TRBD2	-	TRBV5-4
CASSFRTGGLYYGYTF	TGTGCCAGCAGCTTCAGGACAGGGGGCCTCTACTATGGCTACACCTTC	TRBJ1-2	TRBD1	-	TRBV11-2
CASSRGEATGELFF	TGCGCCAGCAGCCGCGGGGAAGCCACCGGGGAGCTGTTTTTT	TRBJ2-2	-	-	TRBV4-1
CASSPSPTGFVGYEQYF	TGCGCCAGCAGCCCCTCCCCGACAGGGTTCGTCGGTTACGAGCAGTACTTC	TRBJ2-7	TRBD1	-	TRBV5-1